Listed here are 2 T cell receptor beta chains from one sample, sequenced in a study of blood T cell repertoires in COVID-19 (dated by TCRdb to the early 2020s). The library was obtained by the immunoSEQ multiplex PCR assay. The clones in this table, taken by TCRdb from immuneACCESS, are in-frame only. Not every clone is retained; where verified, under half of the shortfall comes from an unresolved V gene, and the cause of the rest is unknown. The sample has about 12,000 clones on record, about 85% of them singletons. The ten biggest clones cover less than 6% of the sample. Material for sequencing was peripheral blood. These receptors were obtained from a human donor in a cohort sampled during active COVID-19.

This clone showed up just once. V is TRBV10-3 and J is TRBJ2-5, with 8 bases identical to TRBD2. With 6 bases clipped from V and 2 bases from J, the junction kept 5 bases outside the gene matches. The germline gives CDR1 ENHRY, CDR2 SYGVKD. The CDR3 spans 14 residues. The CDR3 DNA follows: TGTGCCATCAGCCCTCCGGGGGGGCAAGAGACCCAGTACTTC. This sequence encodes CAISPPGGQETQYF.

In nucleotides, the CDR3 is TGTGCCAGTAGTGGGGGCGAGGTTGGGAACACTGAAGCTTTCTTT. It translates to CASSGGEVGNTEAFF. The rearrangement uses TRBV19 and TRBJ1-1, with D possibly TRBD1 on 6 matching bases. V shed 5 bases and J shed 1 base, with 14 bases lying between them. The CDR3 runs 15 residues. Germline V lookup: CDR1 LNHDA, CDR2 SQIVND (reference sequence). Variable domain in full (rest from reference TRBV19 and TRBJ1-1): DGGITQSPKYLFRKEGQNVTLSCEQNLNHDAMYWYRQDPGQGLRLIYYSQIVNDFQKGDIAEGYSVSREKKESFPLTVTSAQKNPTAFYLCASSGGEVGNTEAFFGQGTRLTVV.